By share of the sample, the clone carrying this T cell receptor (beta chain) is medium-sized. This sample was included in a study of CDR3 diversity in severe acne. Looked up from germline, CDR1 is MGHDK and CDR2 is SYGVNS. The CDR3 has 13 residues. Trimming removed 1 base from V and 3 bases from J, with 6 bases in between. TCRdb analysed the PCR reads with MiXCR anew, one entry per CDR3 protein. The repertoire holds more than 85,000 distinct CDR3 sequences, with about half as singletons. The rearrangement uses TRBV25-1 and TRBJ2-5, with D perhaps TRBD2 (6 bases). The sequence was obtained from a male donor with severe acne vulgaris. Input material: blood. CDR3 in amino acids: CASSEWGEETQYF. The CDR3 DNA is TGTGCCAGCAGTGAATGGGGGGAAGAGACCCAGTACTTC.